This is a list of T cell receptor beta chains from one sample in a study of T cell responses to AZD1222 COVID-19 vaccine. Assay used: immunoSEQ multiplex PCR; TCRdb lists only in-frame clones, some missing. The sample records roughly 120,000 clones, about nine tenths being singletons. The material was peripheral blood, obtained on day 0 of AZD1222 vaccination. These receptors came from an adult in good health. The CDR3 runs from the conserved cysteine through the conserved F or W. D genes are given only for firm matches. Size values are once, few and many counts, or a class for expanded clones, and some rows have none.

cdr3_length	v_call	clone_size	d_call	j_call	cdr3_aa	cdr3_nt
16	TRBV7-9	NA	TRBD1	TRBJ2-7	CASSLAEDRGPYEQYF	TGTGCCAGCAGCTTAGCGGAGGACAGGGGCCCCTACGAGCAGTACTTC
14	TRBV11-1	NA	NA	TRBJ2-7	CASSFGQVSYEQYF	TGTGCCAGCAGCTTCGGCCAGGTATCCTACGAGCAGTACTTC
15	TRBV27	NA	TRBD1	TRBJ2-2	CASSGTGANTGELFF	TGTGCCAGCAGTGGGACAGGGGCGAACACCGGGGAGCTGTTTTTT
12	TRBV29-1	NA	NA	TRBJ1-1	CSVDGQGNRAFF	TGCAGCGTTGACGGGCAGGGGAATAGAGCTTTCTTT
15	TRBV18	NA	TRBD1	TRBJ1-6	CASSPGTGRNSPLHF	TGTGCCAGCTCACCAGGGACAGGGAGGAATTCACCCCTCCACTTT
11	TRBV5-6	NA	NA	TRBJ1-2	CASSLVEGYTF	TGTGCCAGCAGCTTGGTGGAGGGCTACACCTTC
14	TRBV21-1	once	NA	TRBJ2-1	CATPAGGPPAKQFF	TGTGCCACTCCTGCGGGAGGGCCCCCAGCGAAGCAGTTCTTC
14	TRBV7-8	NA	NA	TRBJ1-2	CASSLGGFNYGYTF	TGTGCCAGCAGCTTAGGGGGATTTAACTATGGCTACACCTTC
15	TRBV2	NA	NA	TRBJ1-1	CASSGQALLNAEAFF	TGTGCCAGCAGTGGACAGGCTCTTTTGAACGCTGAAGCTTTCTTT
15	TRBV6-1	few	TRBD1	TRBJ1-2	CASSEWTGPNYGYTF	TGTGCCAGCAGTGAGTGGACAGGGCCTAACTATGGCTACACCTTC
16	TRBV6-5	NA	TRBD2	TRBJ2-1	CASSYTSGSSYNEQFF	TGTGCCAGCAGTTATACTAGCGGGAGCTCCTACAATGAGCAGTTCTTC
14	TRBV19	few	NA	TRBJ2-1	CASSIDYSGNEQFF	TGTGCCAGTAGTATAGATTATAGCGGCAATGAGCAGTTCTTC
13	TRBV10-1	NA	NA	TRBJ2-3	CASSGGSADTQYF	TGCGCCAGCAGTGGGGGCAGTGCAGATACGCAGTATTTT
16	TRBV2	NA	TRBD1	TRBJ1-1	CASIFLVGQGASEAFF	TGTGCCAGCATATTCTTAGTGGGACAGGGGGCTTCGGAAGCTTTCTTT
16	TRBV10-3	once	NA	TRBJ1-5	CAISDLGRGSNQPQHF	TGTGCCATCAGTGATTTGGGCAGAGGGAGCAATCAGCCCCAGCATTTT
12	TRBV20-1	NA	TRBD1	TRBJ2-7	CSASGQAYEQYF	TGCAGTGCTAGTGGACAGGCCTACGAGCAGTACTTC
15	TRBV7-8	NA	TRBD1	TRBJ1-1	CASSPWAGQGLLAFF	TGTGCCAGCAGCCCCTGGGCGGGACAGGGTCTGTTGGCTTTCTTT
16	TRBV7-7	once	TRBD2	TRBJ2-5	CASSRTSGSPQETQYF	TGTGCTAGCAGCAGGACTAGCGGGAGCCCACAAGAGACCCAGTACTTC
15	TRBV7-8	NA	TRBD2	TRBJ2-3	CASSRGGTSADTQYF	TGTGCCAGCAGCCGAGGAGGGACTAGCGCAGATACGCAGTATTTT
12	TRBV30	once	NA	TRBJ1-1	CAWSAGETGAFF	TGTGCCTGGAGCGCAGGGGAGACGGGAGCTTTCTTT